This T cell receptor beta chain was captured in a study of blood T cell repertoires in COVID-19. Study context: Acute and convalescent COVID-19 specimens originated in the United States, Italy and Spain.

Germline V lookup: CDR1 SEHNR, CDR2 FQNEAQ (reference sequence). This CDR3 is built from 14 residues. With 4 bases removed from V and 0 bases from J, the gap between germline ends came to 9 bases. In the study's own analysis: Estimates of nucleated cell counts were drawn from the amplification of reference gene primers. TCRdb keeps only in-frame clones here, not all; method: immunoSEQ multiplex PCR. That table furnishes V, J and clone size, whereas the DNA furnished D and trimming. The repertoire consists of about 220,000 clones, with about 88% occurring once and the leading ten covering over 2.5%. This clonotype originated in a man aged 50-60 years who had recovered from COVID-19. The rearrangement joins TRBV7-9 to TRBJ1-1; D is undetermined. Specimen: peripheral blood. CDR3: CASSWRNLNTEAFF. CDR3 coding DNA: TGTGCCAGCAGCTGGAGGAATTTGAACACTGAAGCTTTCTTT.